A single T cell receptor beta chain is shown here with its context. This record comes from a study of blood T cell repertoires in COVID-19. Libraries were prepared by immunoSEQ multiplex PCR; TCRdb keeps only in-frame clonotypes and omits some of them. Among 270,000 or so clones listed, around 81% were seen once. Participants had their cohort set by participant-reported clinical history. Recovery among Cohort 3 donors was established by two negative PCRs, clearance, or symptom resolution. The germline V gene encodes CDR1 LGHDT and CDR2 YNNKEL (reference sequence). This CDR3 comprises 17 residues. With 0 bases clipped from V and 4 bases from J, the junction kept 10 bases outside the gene matches.

The chain joins TRBV3-1 (or the pseudogene TRBV3-2) to TRBJ2-5, with 8 nucleotides matching TRBD2. The source material was PBMCs or T cells enriched from blood (not recorded which). The sequence derives from a man in his fifties or sixties who had recovered from COVID-19. In nucleotides, the CDR3 is TGTGCCAGCAGCCAAGATCCAGGGGCTAGCGGGCGAGAGACCCAGTACTTC. Its protein is CASSQDPGASGRETQYF.